This entry features one T cell receptor beta chain sequence. Which antigen it targets is not known. One base away there is no much larger clone; base qualities are not given. These data are taken from a study of identical twins (TCRdb year 2016). Notes on the research overall: The study deep-sequenced TCR alpha and beta repertoires from monozygotic twins, unrelated adults of various ages and cord blood to test whether fetal clonotypes persist. To rule out contamination, replicate twin experiments were performed at different times with different library preparation protocols. Study-wide conclusions, independent of this receptor: In monozygotic twins, out-of-frame TCR alpha sharing was systematically underestimated by recombination models, although the models agreed with sharing between unrelated individuals. Zero-insertion analyses could be partly confounded by invariant T cells such as MAIT and iNKT, although diverse VJ usage argued against such confounding for most clonotypes. Fewer insertions were carried by abundant cord blood beta clonotypes; a weaker similar trend was observed in young adult naive repertoires, while no such trend was observed in memory repertoires. Out-of-frame TCR alpha sequences shared between twins showed an excess of low generation-probability sequences compared with coincidental sharing between unrelated individuals. Because the same donors could not be followed over many years, the conclusions depended on cross-sectional statistical analysis. Excess twin sharing in beta out-of-frame sequences was weaker because fewer shared sequences lowered the signal-to-noise ratio.

Every donor in the study was a healthy Caucasian. Three pairs of female monozygotic twins, all aged about 18 to 30 years, were included in the twin cohort. Positive isolation kits from Invitrogen were used to isolate CD4+ and CD8+ T cell populations. Library prep was done by 5' RACE. Sequencing used an Illumina HiSeq 2000. Template switching added a universal primer binding site, and the final cDNA carried a unique molecular identifier that allowed TCR cDNA molecules to be counted accurately. First-strand cDNA for TCR alpha and beta chains was synthesized from specific primers in the conserved constant-segment region. To control for contamination, each cDNA library was double barcoded with a SMART-Mk sample barcode plus Illumina barcodes. Two successive PCR steps introduced TruSeq adapter sequences along with Illumina sample barcodes. The TCR alpha and beta cDNA libraries were sequenced on the Illumina HiSeq platform using custom primers. The source study handled its data this way. Unique molecular identifiers were extracted from raw reads with MiGEC, and CDR3 positions were determined with MiXCR. Recombination models were inferred per individual with the repgenHMM and IGoR tools using an EM algorithm. The tcR package in R was used for shared clonotype analysis, with sharing normalized by the product of cloneset sizes. To study raw recombination free of thymic and clonal selection effects, out-of-frame nonproductive sequences were analyzed. The public reads were quality trimmed at Q25 with fastp and then assembled into clones with MiXCR by TCRdb, keeping productive beta chains. Rows are combined by CDR3 protein, so each entry shows the most common genes and DNA. The V and J calls reflect TCRdb's pipeline rather than the authors' work. This sample lists about 460,000 distinct CDR3 sequences; more than 13% were detected once. Of the sample, more than 0.5% falls within the top ten clones.

CDR1 and CDR2 are read off the germline V gene as SNHLY and FYNNEI. The germline ends are 12 bases apart after V is trimmed by 4 bases and J by 0 bases. From the cysteine up to the phenylalanine, the CDR3 has a length of 16 residues. Just the 48-base CDR3 DNA is kept, in frame starting at base 1. The same data also went into a second study, on yellow fever vaccine responses in identical twins. As the second publication notes: According to the authors, the vaccine-induced T cell response in identical twins seemed to be partly convergent and partly specific to each individual. The study precisely tracked vaccine-responding T cell clones in identical twins.

Sequenced: CD4+ T cells sorted from blood. The rearranged chain carries TRBV2 and TRBJ2-2, and TRBD2 may be the D gene, going by 6 matching bases. The receptor's source is a young woman in good health. Here is the DNA: TGTGCCAGCAGTGCCGCGGGGCGCGCGAACACCGGGGAGCTGTTTTTT. Its coded protein is CASSAAGRANTGELFF.